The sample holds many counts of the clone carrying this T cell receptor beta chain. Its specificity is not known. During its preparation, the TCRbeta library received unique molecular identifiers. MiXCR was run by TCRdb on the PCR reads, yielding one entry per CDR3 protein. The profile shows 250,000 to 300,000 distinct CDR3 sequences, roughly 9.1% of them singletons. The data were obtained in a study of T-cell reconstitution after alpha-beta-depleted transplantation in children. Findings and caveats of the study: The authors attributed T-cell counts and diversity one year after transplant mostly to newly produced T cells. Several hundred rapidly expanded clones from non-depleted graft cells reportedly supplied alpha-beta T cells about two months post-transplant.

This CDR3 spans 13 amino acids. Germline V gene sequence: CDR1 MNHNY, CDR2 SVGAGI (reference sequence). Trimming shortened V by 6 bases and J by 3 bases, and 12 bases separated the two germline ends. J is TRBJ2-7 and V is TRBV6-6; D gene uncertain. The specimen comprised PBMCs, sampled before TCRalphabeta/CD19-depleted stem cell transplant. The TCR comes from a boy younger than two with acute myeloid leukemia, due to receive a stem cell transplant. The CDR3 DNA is TGTGCCAGCAGCCCTCTTAAGGGCTACGAGCAGTACTTC. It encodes CASSPLKGYEQYF.